Given below is one TCR beta chain in context. What it binds is unknown. The same CDR3 is also encoded by other DNA sequences in this sample. V shed 6 bases and J shed 1 base, with 7 bases lying between them. The CDR3 has 12 residues. Germline CDR1 reads SGHTA; CDR2 reads FQGNSA. This entry comes from a study of beta chain features in type 1 diabetes. Study results and limitations: A pattern of fewer insertions and more deletions at VDJ junctions was seen in type 1 diabetes patients. In every one of the four CD4+ subsets, TCRB CDR3s were moderately but significantly shorter in Type 1 diabetes patients.

Every isolated RNA sample was fully reverse transcribed, so sequencing captured expressed TCRB transcripts. There were around 3.5 million reads on average in the naive, central memory and regulatory T cell samples. Data came from immunoSEQ multiplex PCR; TCRdb stores just in-frame clones and leaves some out. The top ten hold around 0.02% of the sample, which has 900,000 or so clones, about a sixth seen once. The J gene is TRBJ2-7, the V gene TRBV7-2; a weak D match, TRBD2 (6 bases). This TCR was recovered from a young woman in good health. The material sequenced was naive CD4+ T cells from blood. The chain's CDR3 is CASREGSYEQYF. The CDR3 nucleotides are TGTGCCAGCAGGGAGGGGTCCTACGAGCAGTACTTC.